Listed below are T cell receptor beta chains from one sample, sequenced in a study of CD8+ T cells in alopecia areata. Sequencing used immunoSEQ multiplex PCR; TCRdb keeps in-frame clones, though not all of them. The sample holds about 110,000 clones, 55% to 70% seen once. Sequencing was performed on NKG2D-low CD8+ T cells sorted from blood. These receptors came from a human donor with alopecia areata. The CDR3 runs from the conserved cysteine through the conserved F or W. The D gene is left open where the match is weak. Clone size is given for some rows only: seen once, a few or many times, or a class if the clone is expanded.

j_call: TRBJ2-7
clone_size: once
cdr3_length: 12
d_call: -
v_call: TRBV2
cdr3_aa: CASNYRVNEQYF

j_call: TRBJ2-1
clone_size: few
cdr3_length: 16
d_call: TRBD2
v_call: TRBV7-6
cdr3_aa: CASSRQGTSPNNEQFF

j_call: TRBJ2-2
clone_size: -
cdr3_length: 16
d_call: -
v_call: TRBV28
cdr3_aa: CASSLQEELHTGELFF

j_call: TRBJ2-1
clone_size: -
cdr3_length: 14
d_call: -
v_call: TRBV9
cdr3_aa: CASNPGVSYNEQFF

j_call: TRBJ2-7
clone_size: -
cdr3_length: 14
d_call: TRBD1
v_call: TRBV6-5
cdr3_aa: CASSVGQGFYEQYF

j_call: TRBJ2-7
clone_size: few
cdr3_length: 16
d_call: TRBD1
v_call: TRBV28
cdr3_aa: CASSSTRQGPSYEQYF

j_call: TRBJ1-3
clone_size: few
cdr3_length: 13
d_call: -
v_call: TRBV28
cdr3_aa: CASKASSGNTIYF

j_call: TRBJ2-1
clone_size: -
cdr3_length: 14
d_call: TRBD1
v_call: TRBV13
cdr3_aa: CASSRRDSYNEQFF

j_call: TRBJ2-5
clone_size: -
cdr3_length: 17
d_call: TRBD2
v_call: TRBV2
cdr3_aa: CASSPGLAGGPSETQYF

j_call: TRBJ2-3
clone_size: -
cdr3_length: 10
d_call: -
v_call: TRBV30
cdr3_aa: CAWSVLEQYF

j_call: TRBJ2-7
clone_size: once
cdr3_length: 12
d_call: -
v_call: TRBV4-1
cdr3_aa: CASSQAGNEQYF

j_call: TRBJ2-1
clone_size: -
cdr3_length: 14
d_call: -
v_call: TRBV6-1
cdr3_aa: CASSEPSAEDEQFF

j_call: TRBJ2-5
clone_size: -
cdr3_length: 15
d_call: TRBD1
v_call: TRBV7-7
cdr3_aa: CASSLVTGVGETQYF

j_call: TRBJ2-1
clone_size: few
cdr3_length: 15
d_call: -
v_call: TRBV7-2
cdr3_aa: CASSPSSELYNEQFF

j_call: TRBJ1-1
clone_size: -
cdr3_length: 12
d_call: -
v_call: TRBV10-2
cdr3_aa: CASQDGNTEAFF

j_call: TRBJ2-1
clone_size: -
cdr3_length: 12
d_call: -
v_call: TRBV7-9
cdr3_aa: CASSFPGSGQFF

j_call: TRBJ2-5
clone_size: few
cdr3_length: 14
d_call: -
v_call: TRBV25-1
cdr3_aa: CASSEFPGGETQYF

j_call: TRBJ2-1
clone_size: -
cdr3_length: 13
d_call: -
v_call: TRBV28
cdr3_aa: CASSKRQGYEQFF

j_call: TRBJ2-3
clone_size: -
cdr3_length: 15
d_call: TRBD1
v_call: TRBV5-1
cdr3_aa: CASTLGTGVPDTQYF

j_call: TRBJ2-3
clone_size: few
cdr3_length: 14
d_call: -
v_call: TRBV14
cdr3_aa: CASSQRRNTDTQYF

j_call: TRBJ2-2
clone_size: few
cdr3_length: 16
d_call: TRBD2
v_call: TRBV5-4
cdr3_aa: CASSSGLAGPTGELFF

j_call: TRBJ1-5
clone_size: -
cdr3_length: 13
d_call: -
v_call: TRBV27
cdr3_aa: CASSWGGNQPQHF

j_call: TRBJ2-5
clone_size: few
cdr3_length: 13
d_call: -
v_call: TRBV2
cdr3_aa: CANTTSFQETQYF

j_call: TRBJ2-5
clone_size: -
cdr3_length: 17
d_call: -
v_call: TRBV28
cdr3_aa: CASSHVHRDQYQETQYF

j_call: TRBJ1-4
clone_size: -
cdr3_length: 15
d_call: -
v_call: TRBV6-5
cdr3_aa: CASSQGASQMEKLFF

j_call: TRBJ2-5
clone_size: few
cdr3_length: 14
d_call: TRBD1
v_call: TRBV13
cdr3_aa: CASSGGQGGETQYF

j_call: TRBJ2-3
clone_size: -
cdr3_length: 16
d_call: TRBD2
v_call: TRBV28
cdr3_aa: CASSYSSGSDSDTQYF

j_call: TRBJ2-7
clone_size: -
cdr3_length: 12
d_call: -
v_call: TRBV19
cdr3_aa: CASSAGQYEQYF